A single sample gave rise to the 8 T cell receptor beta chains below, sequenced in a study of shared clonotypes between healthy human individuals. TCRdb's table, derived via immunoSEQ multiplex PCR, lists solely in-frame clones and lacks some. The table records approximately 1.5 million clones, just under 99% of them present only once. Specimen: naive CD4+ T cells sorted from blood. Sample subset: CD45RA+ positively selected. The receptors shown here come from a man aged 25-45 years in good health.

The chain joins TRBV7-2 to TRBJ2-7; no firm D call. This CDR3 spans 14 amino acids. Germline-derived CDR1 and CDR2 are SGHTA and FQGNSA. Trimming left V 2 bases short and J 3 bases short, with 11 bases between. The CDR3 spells CASSLTNRRYEQYF. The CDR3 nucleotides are TGTGCCAGCAGCTTAACAAACCGCCGCTACGAGCAGTACTTC.

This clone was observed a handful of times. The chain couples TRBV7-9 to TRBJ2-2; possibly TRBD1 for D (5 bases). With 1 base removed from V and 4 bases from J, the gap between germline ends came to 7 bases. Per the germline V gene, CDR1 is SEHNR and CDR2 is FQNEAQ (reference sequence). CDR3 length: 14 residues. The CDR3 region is CASSLGQFTGELFF. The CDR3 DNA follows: TGTGCCAGCAGCTTAGGACAGTTCACCGGGGAGCTGTTTTTT.

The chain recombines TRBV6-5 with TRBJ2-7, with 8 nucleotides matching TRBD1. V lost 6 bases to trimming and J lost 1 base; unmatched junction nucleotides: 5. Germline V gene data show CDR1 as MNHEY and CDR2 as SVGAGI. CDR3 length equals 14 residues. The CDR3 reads CASRLTGGSYEQYF. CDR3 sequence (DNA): TGTGCCAGCAGATTAACAGGGGGTTCCTACGAGCAGTACTTC.

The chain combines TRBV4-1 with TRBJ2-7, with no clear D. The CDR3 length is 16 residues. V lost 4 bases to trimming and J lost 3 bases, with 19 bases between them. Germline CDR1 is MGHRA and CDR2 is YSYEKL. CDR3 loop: CASSPRSSMGIYEQYF. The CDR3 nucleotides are TGCGCCAGCAGCCCAAGATCATCGATGGGGATCTACGAGCAGTACTTC.

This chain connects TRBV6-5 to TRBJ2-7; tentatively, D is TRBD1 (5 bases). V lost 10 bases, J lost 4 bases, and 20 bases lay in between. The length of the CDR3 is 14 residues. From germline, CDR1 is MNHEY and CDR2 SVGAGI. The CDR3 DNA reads TGTGCCACCTCTGACGCAGGGTATTCGTACGAGCAGTACTTC. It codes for CATSDAGYSYEQYF.

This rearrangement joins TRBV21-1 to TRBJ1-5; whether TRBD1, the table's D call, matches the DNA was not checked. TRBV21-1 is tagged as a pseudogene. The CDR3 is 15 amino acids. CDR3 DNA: TGTGCCAGCAGAACCACGGGACAGTCAAATCAGCCCCAGCATTTT. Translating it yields CASRTTGQSNQPQHF.

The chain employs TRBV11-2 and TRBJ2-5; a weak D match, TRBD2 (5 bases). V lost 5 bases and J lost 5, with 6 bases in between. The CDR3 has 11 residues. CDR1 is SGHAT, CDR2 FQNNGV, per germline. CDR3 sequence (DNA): TGTGCCAGCAGCACTAGGGAGACCCAGTACTTC. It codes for CASSTRETQYF.

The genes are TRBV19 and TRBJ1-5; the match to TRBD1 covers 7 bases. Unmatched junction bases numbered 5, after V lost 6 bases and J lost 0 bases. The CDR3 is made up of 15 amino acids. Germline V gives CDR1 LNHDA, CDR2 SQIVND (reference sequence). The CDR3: CASRQGQLSNQPQHF. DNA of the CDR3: TGTGCCAGTAGGCAGGGACAGCTTAGCAATCAGCCCCAGCATTTT.